A single sample is the source of the 17 T cell receptor beta chains below, sequenced in a study of OX40 agonist ivuxolimab in advanced cancers. The assay was immunoSEQ multiplex PCR, and TCRdb's table has in-frame clones only and misses some. The sample carries around 76,000 clones, 80% to 90% recorded once. Specimen: CD4+ or CD8+ T cells sorted from blood, collected in a trial of the OX40 agonist ivuxolimab. All receptors come from an adult with an advanced solid tumor such as melanoma, head and neck, liver or kidney cancer.

The chain employs TRBV6-1 and TRBJ2-7; D possibly corresponds to TRBD1 (5 bases). The CDR3 runs 14 residues. V was pared by 6 bases and J by 5 bases, with 17 bases between. Germline assignment: CDR1 MNHNS and CDR2 SASEGT. CDR3 sequence (DNA): TGTGCCAGCAGGCTTATTCCAGGGATCCACGAGCAGTACTTC. Encoded protein: CASRLIPGIHEQYF.

On this clone: An end of the junction differs from the germline gene, which may be a read error. This chain uses TRBV6-1 with TRBJ1-2; D may be TRBD1 (5 bases). There are 12 residues in the CDR3. Germline V lookup: CDR1 MNHNS, CDR2 SASEGT. This chain's CDR3 is CAISGDSYGYTF. In nucleotides, the CDR3 is TGTGCCATCAGTGGGGACTCATATGGCTACACCTTC.

The V gene is TRBV2, the J gene TRBJ2-3, with 8 bases aligning to TRBD2. With V trimmed by 5 bases and J by 5 bases, 9 bases remained unmatched. Per the germline V gene, CDR1 is SNHLY and CDR2 is FYNNEI. The CDR3 covers 15 residues. In nucleotides, the CDR3 is TGTGCCAGCAGTCGAAACGGGGGGGGAATAGATACGCAGTATTTT. Its protein is CASSRNGGGIDTQYF.

J is TRBJ1-1 and V is TRBV5-6; D gene unclear. Per germline, CDR1 SGHDT and CDR2 YYEEEE. The CDR3 loop spans 12 amino acids. V was trimmed by 0 bases and J by 6 bases, leaving 6 bases between them. CDR3 nucleotide sequence: TGTGCCAGCAGCTTGGCCCTTTCTGAAGCTTTCTTT. Translation gives CASSLALSEAFF.

This chain uses TRBV6-1 with TRBJ1-4; TRBD1 matches at 10 bases. The CDR3 sequence is 16 residues long. Germline V CDR1 and CDR2: MNHNS, SASEGT. V trimming: 4 bases; J trimming: 1 base; junction bases outside the gene matches: 3. CDR3 region: CASSVGQGITNEKLFF. The CDR3 DNA is TGTGCCAGCAGTGTGGGACAGGGGATAACTAATGAAAAACTGTTTTTT.

This clone was seen a few times. The chain joins TRBV18 to TRBJ2-2; D possibly corresponds to TRBD1 (5 bases). With 6 bases removed from V and 5 bases from J, the gap between germline ends came to 16 bases. Germline loops: CDR1 KGHSH, CDR2 LQKENI. The CDR3 covers 15 residues. The CDR3 sequence: CASSPKTGETGELFF. The CDR3 DNA reads as TGTGCCAGCTCCCCGAAAACAGGCGAGACCGGGGAGCTGTTTTTT.

This chain links TRBV2 with TRBJ1-2, with D hard to call. The length of the CDR3 is 15 residues. V lost 8 bases, J lost 4 bases, and 20 bases lay in between. Germline values: CDR1 SNHLY, CDR2 FYNNEI. DNA of the CDR3: TGTGCCAGCGCCGCTCTGGCGGCAGCGCCCTATGGCTACACCTTC. Its translation: CASAALAAAPYGYTF.

The CDR3 loop reads CASSHQPGRHYEQYF. CDR3 sequence (DNA): TGTGCCAGCAGCCATCAACCCGGGAGACATTACGAGCAGTACTTC. The rearrangement joins TRBV4-2 to TRBJ2-7, with D perhaps TRBD2 (6 bases). CDR3 length: 15 residues. Germline V gene data show CDR1 as LGHNA and CDR2 as YNFKEQ. Trimming pared 3 bases from V and 4 bases from J, leaving 16 bases between.

The genes are TRBV30 and TRBJ2-1; D is uncertain. V shed 2 bases and J shed 8 bases, with 10 bases lying between them. Germline CDR1 GTSNPN, CDR2 SVGIG (reference sequence). The CDR3 consists of 12 residues. Here the CDR3 reads CAWSWSPDEQFF. In DNA, the CDR3 is TGTGCCTGGAGTTGGTCCCCCGATGAGCAGTTCTTC.

This rearrangement joins TRBV2 to TRBJ2-3; D call uncertain. Germline-derived CDR1 and CDR2 are SNHLY and FYNNEI. V lost 9 bases and J lost 9, with 13 bases in between. The CDR3 contains 11 residues. For the CDR3, the DNA is TGTGCCAGGAAATATCTAGGCACGCAGTATTTT. Translated, it gives CARKYLGTQYF. Filled out from reference TRBV2 and TRBJ2-3, the complete variable domain reads EPEVTQTPSHQVTQMGQEVILRCVPISNHLYFYWYRQILGQKVEFLVSFYNNEISEKSEIFDDQFSVERPDGSNFTLKIRSTKLEDSAMYFCARKYLGTQYFGPGTRLTVL.

As DNA, the CDR3 is TGTGCCTGGAGAAGGAGTGGTGGACAGGGAACCCAGCCCCAGCATTTT. Its protein is CAWRRSGGQGTQPQHF. The chain employs TRBV30 and TRBJ1-5; TRBD1 agrees at 8 bases. V was clipped by 3 bases and J by 7 bases; unmatched bases: 14. The CDR3 is made up of 16 amino acids. CDR1 is GTSNPN and CDR2 is SVGIG in the germline V gene (reference sequence). The variable domain in full, completed from reference TRBV30 and TRBJ1-5, reads SQTIHQWPATLVQPVGSPLSLECTVEGTSNPNLYWYRQAAGRGLQLLFYSVGIGQISSEVPQNLSASRPQDRQFILSSKKLLLSDSGFYLCAWRRSGGQGTQPQHFGDGTRLSIL.

This chain uses TRBV2 with TRBJ1-2; D is possibly TRBD1 (5 bases). Germline loops: CDR1 SNHLY, CDR2 FYNNEI. The germline V and J ends were trimmed by 4 bases and 2 bases, with 8 bases remaining between them. The CDR3 runs 13 residues. For the CDR3, the DNA is TGTGCCAGCAGTGCGACAGTAAACTATGGCTACACCTTC. It is translated as CASSATVNYGYTF. Full variable domain (rest looked up from reference TRBV2 and TRBJ1-2): EPEVTQTPSHQVTQMGQEVILRCVPISNHLYFYWYRQILGQKVEFLVSFYNNEISEKSEIFDDQFSVERPDGSNFTLKIRSTKLEDSAMYFCASSATVNYGYTFGSGTRLTVV.

The chain has TRBV29-1 and TRBJ1-2, with a possible D match to TRBD1 (5 bases). The CDR3 is 13 residues long. From germline, CDR1 is SQVTM and CDR2 ANQGSEA. The V and J ends lost 6 bases and 0 bases respectively, with 11 bases between them. The DNA for the CDR3 is TGCAGCGTACAGGTCTTAGCTAACTATGGCTACACCTTC. It yields the protein CSVQVLANYGYTF.

A note on this clone: Other DNA sequences within the sample encode an identical CDR3. The chain combines TRBV6-6 with TRBJ1-4; D is undetermined. The V gene lost 3 bases and the J gene lost 3 bases, with 2 bases spanning the gap. This CDR3 region has 12 residues. Germline loops: CDR1 MNHNY, CDR2 SVGAGI (reference sequence). The CDR3 DNA reads TGTGCCAGCAGTTATTCTAATGAAAAACTGTTTTTT. Translated, it gives CASSYSNEKLFF.

This chain connects TRBV27 to TRBJ1-2, with TRBD1 as a possible D gene (5 bases). The CDR3 runs to 17 residues. CDR1 and CDR2 from the germline V gene are MNHEY and SMNVEV (reference sequence). V dropped 8 bases and J dropped 2 bases, with 24 bases sitting between them. CDR3 in amino acids: CASGPPKNRRINYGYTF. As DNA, the CDR3 is TGTGCCAGCGGACCGCCAAAAAACAGGCGGATAAACTATGGCTACACCTTC.

The chain combines TRBV6-5 with TRBJ1-1, with 9 bases matching TRBD1. The CDR3 loop spans 14 amino acids. V shed 8 bases and J 1 base; nucleotides not matched to a gene: 5. From germline, CDR1 is MNHEY and CDR2 SVGAGI. CDR3 DNA sequence: TGTGCCAGCTCTCCGGACAGGGGGAACACTGAAGCTTTCTTT. It is translated as CASSPDRGNTEAFF.

The J gene is TRBJ2-7, the V gene TRBV5-6, with D perhaps given as TRBD1 or TRBD2 (7 bases each). This CDR3 comprises 14 residues. CDR1 SGHDT and CDR2 YYEEEE come from the germline V gene. V gave up 4 bases and J gave up 4 bases, with 15 bases separating them. This chain's CDR3 is CASSSGTALYEQYF. CDR3 bases: TGTGCCAGCAGCAGCGGGACAGCTCTTTACGAGCAGTACTTC.